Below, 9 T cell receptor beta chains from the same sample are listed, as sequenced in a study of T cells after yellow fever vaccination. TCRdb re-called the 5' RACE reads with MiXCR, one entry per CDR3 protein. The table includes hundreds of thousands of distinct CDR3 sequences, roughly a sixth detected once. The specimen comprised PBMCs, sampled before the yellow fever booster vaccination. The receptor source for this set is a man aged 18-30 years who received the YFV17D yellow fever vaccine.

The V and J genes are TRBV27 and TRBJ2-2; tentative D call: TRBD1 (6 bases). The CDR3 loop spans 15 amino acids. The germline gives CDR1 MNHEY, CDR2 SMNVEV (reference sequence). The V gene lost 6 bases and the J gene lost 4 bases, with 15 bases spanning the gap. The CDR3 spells CASSRSQGPTGELFF. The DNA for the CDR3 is TGTGCCAGCAGCCGTTCCCAGGGGCCCACCGGGGAGCTGTTTTTT.

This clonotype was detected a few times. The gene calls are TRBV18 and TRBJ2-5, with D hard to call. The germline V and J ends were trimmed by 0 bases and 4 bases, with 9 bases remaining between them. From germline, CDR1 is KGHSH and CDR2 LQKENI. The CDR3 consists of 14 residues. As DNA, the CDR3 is TGTGCCAGCTCACCACCATCTGTCGGAGAGACCCAGTACTTC. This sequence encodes CASSPPSVGETQYF.

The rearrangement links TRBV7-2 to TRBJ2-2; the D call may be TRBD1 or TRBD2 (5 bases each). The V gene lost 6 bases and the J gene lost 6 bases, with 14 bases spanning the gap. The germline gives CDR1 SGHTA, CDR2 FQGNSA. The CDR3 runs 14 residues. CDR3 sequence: CASRGWGIPGELFF. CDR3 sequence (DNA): TGTGCCAGCAGGGGGTGGGGGATCCCCGGGGAGCTGTTTTTT.

CDR3 in DNA: TGCAGTGCTAGAGGACAGGGAATAGGAGCTAATGAAAAACTGTTTTTT. It codes for CSARGQGIGANEKLFF. This chain uses TRBV20-1 with TRBJ1-4; 7 bases line up with TRBD1. This CDR3 is 16 amino acids long. Germline-derived CDR1 and CDR2 are DFQATT and SNEGSKA (reference sequence). The V segment lost 1 base and the J segment 3 bases; nucleotides outside the gene matches: 8.

The CDR3 region is CASSLDGVQGQPQHF. Written as DNA, the CDR3 is TGCGCCAGCAGCTTGGATGGGGTTCAGGGTCAGCCCCAGCATTTT. The chain joins TRBV5-1 to TRBJ1-5; possible D gene TRBD1, 5 bases. CDR1 is SGHRS, CDR2 YFSETQ, per germline. The CDR3 sequence is 15 residues long. Trimming took 0 bases from V and 6 from J, leaving 13 bases between them.

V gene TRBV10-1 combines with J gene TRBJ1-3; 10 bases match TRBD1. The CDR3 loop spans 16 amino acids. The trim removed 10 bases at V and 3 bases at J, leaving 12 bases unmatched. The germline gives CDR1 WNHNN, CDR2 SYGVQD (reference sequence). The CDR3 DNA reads TGCGCCACCCACGGGGACGACAGGGGGCTTGGAAACACCATATATTTT. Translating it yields CATHGDDRGLGNTIYF.

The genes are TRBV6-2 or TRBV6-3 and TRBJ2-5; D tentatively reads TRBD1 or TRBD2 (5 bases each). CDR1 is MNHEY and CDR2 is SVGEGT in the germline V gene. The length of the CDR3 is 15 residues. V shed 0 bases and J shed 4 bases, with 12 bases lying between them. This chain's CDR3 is CASSYSSRGTETQYF. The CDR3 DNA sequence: TGTGCCAGCAGTTACTCGAGCCGGGGCACAGAGACCCAGTACTTC.

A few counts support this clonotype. CDR3: CASSWVDRDTEAFF. The CDR3 DNA reads as TGCGCCAGCAGCTGGGTGGACAGAGACACTGAAGCTTTCTTT. J is TRBJ1-1 and V is TRBV5-1; weak D call: TRBD1 (6 bases). This CDR3 spans 14 amino acids. V was trimmed by 3 bases and J by 3 bases, leaving 12 bases between them. From germline, CDR1 is SGHRS and CDR2 YFSETQ.

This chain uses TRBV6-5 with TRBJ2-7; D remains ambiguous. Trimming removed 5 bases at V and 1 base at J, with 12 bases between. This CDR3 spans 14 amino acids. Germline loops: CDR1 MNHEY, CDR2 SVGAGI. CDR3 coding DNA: TGTGCCAGCAGTCCAAGACGGACGTCCTACGAGCAGTACTTC. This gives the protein CASSPRRTSYEQYF.